Reported below is one T cell receptor beta chain. The entry originates in a study of T cell changes during pregnancy in multiple sclerosis. There are 15 residues in the CDR3. CDR1 is SGHNT, CDR2 YENEEA, per germline. V was trimmed by 1 base and J by 4 bases, leaving 10 bases between them. Profiling relied on immunoSEQ multiplex PCR, and the TCRdb table lists in-frame clones only, not all of them. The sample lists more than 45,000 clones, about 90% occurring once. The receptor was derived from a female donor with multiple sclerosis, enrolled in a pregnancy study. The J gene is TRBJ2-2, the V gene TRBV11-3; possible D gene TRBD2, 6 bases. The specimen comprised CD4+ T cells from peripheral blood mononuclear cells, sampled after pregnancy. The CDR3: CASSLAGVFTGELFF. CDR3 DNA: TGTGCCAGCAGCTTAGCGGGAGTTTTCACCGGGGAGCTGTTTTTT.